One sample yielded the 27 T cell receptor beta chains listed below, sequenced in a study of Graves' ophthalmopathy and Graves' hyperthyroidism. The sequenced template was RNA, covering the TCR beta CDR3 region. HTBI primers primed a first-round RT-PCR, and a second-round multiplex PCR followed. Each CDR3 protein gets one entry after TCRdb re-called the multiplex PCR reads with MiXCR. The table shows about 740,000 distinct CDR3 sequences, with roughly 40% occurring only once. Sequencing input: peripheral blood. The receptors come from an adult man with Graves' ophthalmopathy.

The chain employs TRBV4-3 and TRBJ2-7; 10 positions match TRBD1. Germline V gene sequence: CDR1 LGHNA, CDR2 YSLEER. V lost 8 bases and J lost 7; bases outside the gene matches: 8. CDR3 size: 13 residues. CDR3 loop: CASRGQGRGEQYF. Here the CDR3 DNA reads TGCGCCAGCCGGGGACAGGGGAGGGGGGAGCAGTACTTC.

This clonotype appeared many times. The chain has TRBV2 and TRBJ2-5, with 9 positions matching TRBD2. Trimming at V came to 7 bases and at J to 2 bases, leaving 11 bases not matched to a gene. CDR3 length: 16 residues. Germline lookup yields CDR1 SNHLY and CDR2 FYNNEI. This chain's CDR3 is CASIRTRTSGQETQYF. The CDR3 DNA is TGTGCCAGCATCCGAACCCGAACTAGCGGGCAAGAGACCCAGTACTTC.

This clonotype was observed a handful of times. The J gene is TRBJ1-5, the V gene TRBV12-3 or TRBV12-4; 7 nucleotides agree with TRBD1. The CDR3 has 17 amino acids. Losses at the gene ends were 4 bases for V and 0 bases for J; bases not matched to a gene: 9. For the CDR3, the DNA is TGTGCCAGCAGTTCCGGGACAGTACTTTATAGCAATCAGCCCCAGCATTTT. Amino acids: CASSSGTVLYSNQPQHF.

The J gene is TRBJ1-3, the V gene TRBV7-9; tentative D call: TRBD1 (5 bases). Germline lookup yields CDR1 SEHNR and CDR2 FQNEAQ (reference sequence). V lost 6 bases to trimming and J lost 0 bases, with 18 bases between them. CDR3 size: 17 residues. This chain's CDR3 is CASSEEGRAISGNTIYF. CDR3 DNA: TGTGCCAGCAGTGAAGAAGGCAGGGCGATCTCTGGAAACACCATATATTTT.

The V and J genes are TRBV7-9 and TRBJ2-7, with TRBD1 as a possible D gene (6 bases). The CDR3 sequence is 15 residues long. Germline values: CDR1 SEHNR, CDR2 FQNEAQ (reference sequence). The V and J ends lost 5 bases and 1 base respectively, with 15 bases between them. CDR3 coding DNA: TGTGCCAGCAGCCTTCGATACGGACAGTCCTACGAGCAGTACTTC. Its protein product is CASSLRYGQSYEQYF. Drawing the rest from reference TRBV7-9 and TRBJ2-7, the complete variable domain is DTGVSQNPRHKITKRGQNVTFRCDPISEHNRLYWYRQTLGQGPEFLTYFQNEAQLEKSRLLSDRFSAERPKGSFSTLEIQRTEQGDSAMYLCASSLRYGQSYEQYFGPGTRLTVT.

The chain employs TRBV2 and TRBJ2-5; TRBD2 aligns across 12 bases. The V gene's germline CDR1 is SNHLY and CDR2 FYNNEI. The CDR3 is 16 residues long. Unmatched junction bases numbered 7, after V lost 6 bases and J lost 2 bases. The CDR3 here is CASSHLAGGGQETQYF. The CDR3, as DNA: TGTGCCAGCAGCCATCTAGCGGGAGGGGGGCAAGAGACCCAGTACTTC. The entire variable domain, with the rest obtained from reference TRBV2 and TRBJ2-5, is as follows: EPEVTQTPSHQVTQMGQEVILRCVPISNHLYFYWYRQILGQKVEFLVSFYNNEISEKSEIFDDQFSVERPDGSNFTLKIRSTKLEDSAMYFCASSHLAGGGQETQYFGPGTRLLVL.

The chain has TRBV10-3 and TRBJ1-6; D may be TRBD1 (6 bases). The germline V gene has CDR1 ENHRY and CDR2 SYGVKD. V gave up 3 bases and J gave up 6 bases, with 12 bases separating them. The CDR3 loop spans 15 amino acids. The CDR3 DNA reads TGTGCCATCAGTGAAGGTCAACAGGGTAATTCACCCCTCCACTTT. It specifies CAISEGQQGNSPLHF.

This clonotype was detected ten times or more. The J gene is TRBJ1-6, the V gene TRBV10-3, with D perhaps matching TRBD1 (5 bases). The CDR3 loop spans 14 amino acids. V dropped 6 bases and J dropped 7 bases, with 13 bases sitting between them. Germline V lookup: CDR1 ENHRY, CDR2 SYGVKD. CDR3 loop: CAIRGGRQNSPLHF. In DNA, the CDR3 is TGTGCCATCAGGGGGGGACGGCAAAATTCACCCCTCCACTTT.

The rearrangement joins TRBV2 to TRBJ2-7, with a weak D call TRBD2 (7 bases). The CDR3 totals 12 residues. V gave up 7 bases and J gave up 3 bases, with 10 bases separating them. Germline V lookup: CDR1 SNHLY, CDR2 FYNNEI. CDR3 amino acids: CASKGGRYEQYF. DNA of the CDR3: TGTGCCAGCAAGGGGGGGCGCTACGAGCAGTACTTC. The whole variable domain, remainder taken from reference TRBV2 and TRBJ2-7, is EPEVTQTPSHQVTQMGQEVILRCVPISNHLYFYWYRQILGQKVEFLVSFYNNEISEKSEIFDDQFSVERPDGSNFTLKIRSTKLEDSAMYFCASKGGRYEQYFGPGTRLTVT.

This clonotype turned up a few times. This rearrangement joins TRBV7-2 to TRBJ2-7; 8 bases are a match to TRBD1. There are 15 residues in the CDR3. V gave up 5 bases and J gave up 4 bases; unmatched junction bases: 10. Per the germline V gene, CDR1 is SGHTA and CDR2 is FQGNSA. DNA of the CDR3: TGTGCCAGCAGCCAAGGGGGGACAGGATCTTACGAGCAGTACTTC. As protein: CASSQGGTGSYEQYF.

CDR3 loop: CSARDPLGVAGVNSPLHF. The DNA of the CDR3 is TGCAGTGCTAGAGATCCCCTCGGTGTCGCGGGAGTAAATTCACCCCTCCACTTT. V and J are TRBV20-1 and TRBJ1-6; no firm D call. Between the trimmed V and J ends, which lost 0 bases and 7 bases, there was a span of 22 bases. The CDR3 is 18 residues long. Germline CDR1 and CDR2: DFQATT and SNEGSKA (reference sequence).

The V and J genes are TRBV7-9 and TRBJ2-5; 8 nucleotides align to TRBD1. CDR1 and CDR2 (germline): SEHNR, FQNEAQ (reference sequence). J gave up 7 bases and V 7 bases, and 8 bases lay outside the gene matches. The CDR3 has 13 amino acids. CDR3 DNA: TGTGCCAGCAACCCGGGACAGGATTGGACCCAGTACTTC. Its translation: CASNPGQDWTQYF.

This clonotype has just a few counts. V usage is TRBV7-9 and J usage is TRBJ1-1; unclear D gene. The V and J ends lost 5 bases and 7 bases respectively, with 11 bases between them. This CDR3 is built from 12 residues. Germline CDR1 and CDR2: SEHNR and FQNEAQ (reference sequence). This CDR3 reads CASSAGLLEAFF. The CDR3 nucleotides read TGTGCCAGCAGCGCCGGGCTCCTTGAAGCTTTCTTT.

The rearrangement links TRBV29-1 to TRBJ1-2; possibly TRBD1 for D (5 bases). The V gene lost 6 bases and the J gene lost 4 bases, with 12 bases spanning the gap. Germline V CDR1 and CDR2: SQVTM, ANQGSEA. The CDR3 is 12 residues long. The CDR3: CSVSRGSYGYTF. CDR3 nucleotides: TGCAGCGTGTCCCGGGGGAGCTATGGCTACACCTTC.

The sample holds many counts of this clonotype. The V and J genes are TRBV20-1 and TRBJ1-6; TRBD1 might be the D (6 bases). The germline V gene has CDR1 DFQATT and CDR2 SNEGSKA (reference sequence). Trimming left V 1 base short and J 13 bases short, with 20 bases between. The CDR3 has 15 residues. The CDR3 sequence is CSARVTGQPISPLHF. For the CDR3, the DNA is TGCAGTGCTAGAGTCACCGGACAGCCCATCTCCCCCCTCCACTTT.

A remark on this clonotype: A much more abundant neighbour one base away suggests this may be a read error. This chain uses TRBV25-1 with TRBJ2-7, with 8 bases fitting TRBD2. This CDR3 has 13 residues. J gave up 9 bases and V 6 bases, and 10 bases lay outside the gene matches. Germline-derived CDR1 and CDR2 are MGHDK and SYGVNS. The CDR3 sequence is CASSLAREDGQYF. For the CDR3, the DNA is TGTGCCAGCAGCTTAGCGCGGGAGGACGGGCAGTACTTC.

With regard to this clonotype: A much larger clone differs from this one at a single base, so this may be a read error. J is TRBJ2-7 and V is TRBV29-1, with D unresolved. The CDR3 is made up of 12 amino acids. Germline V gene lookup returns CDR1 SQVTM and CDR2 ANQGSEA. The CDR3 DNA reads TGCAGCGTTGAAGATAGGGATTACGAGCGGTACTTC. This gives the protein CSVEDRDYERYF.

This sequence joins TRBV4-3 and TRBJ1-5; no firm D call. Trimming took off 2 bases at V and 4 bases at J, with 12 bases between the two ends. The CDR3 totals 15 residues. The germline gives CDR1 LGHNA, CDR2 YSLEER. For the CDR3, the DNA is TGCGCCAGCAGCCAAAGGGCACAGACGAATCAGCCCCAGCATTTT. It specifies CASSQRAQTNQPQHF.

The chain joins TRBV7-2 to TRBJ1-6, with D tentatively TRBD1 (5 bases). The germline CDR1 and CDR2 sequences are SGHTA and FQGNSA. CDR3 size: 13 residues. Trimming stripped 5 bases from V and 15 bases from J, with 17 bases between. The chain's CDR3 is CASSPVMGGSLHF. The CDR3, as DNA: TGTGCCAGCAGCCCAGTCATGGGGGGTAGCCTCCACTTT.

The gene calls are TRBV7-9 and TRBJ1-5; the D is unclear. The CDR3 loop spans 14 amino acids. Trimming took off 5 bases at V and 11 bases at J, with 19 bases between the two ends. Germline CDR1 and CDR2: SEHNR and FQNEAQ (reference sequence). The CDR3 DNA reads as TGTGCCAGCAGCGTAACACGGTACCAAGAGACCCAGCATTTT. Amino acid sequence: CASSVTRYQETQHF.

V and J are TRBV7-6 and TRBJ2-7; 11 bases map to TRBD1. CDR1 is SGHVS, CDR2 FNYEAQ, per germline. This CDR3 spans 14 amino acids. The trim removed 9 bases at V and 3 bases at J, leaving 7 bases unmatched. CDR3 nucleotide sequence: TGTGCCAGAGGCGGACAGGGGGCCCACTACGAGCAGTACTTC. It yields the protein CARGGQGAHYEQYF.

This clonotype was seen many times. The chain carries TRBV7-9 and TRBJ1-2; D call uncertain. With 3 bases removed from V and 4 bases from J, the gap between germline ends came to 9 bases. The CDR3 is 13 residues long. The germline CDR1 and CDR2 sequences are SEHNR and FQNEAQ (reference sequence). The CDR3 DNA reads TGTGCCAGCAGCTTCGGGGTCGGCTATGGCTACACCTTC. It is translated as CASSFGVGYGYTF.

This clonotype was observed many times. The CDR3 DNA follows: TGTGCCAGCACCCAAGGCGAGAAACTGTTTTTT. Amino acids: CASTQGEKLFF. The chain is built from TRBV7-2 and TRBJ1-4; D not certain. V lost 7 bases to trimming and J lost 11 bases, with 11 bases between them. Germline-derived CDR1 and CDR2 are SGHTA and FQGNSA. This CDR3 comprises 11 residues.

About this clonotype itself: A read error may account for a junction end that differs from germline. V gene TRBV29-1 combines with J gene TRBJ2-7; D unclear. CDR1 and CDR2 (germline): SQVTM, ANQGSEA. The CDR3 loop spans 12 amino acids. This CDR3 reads CSLAGTAYEQYF. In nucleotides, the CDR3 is TGCAGCTTGGCCGGCACCGCCTACGAGCAATACTTC.

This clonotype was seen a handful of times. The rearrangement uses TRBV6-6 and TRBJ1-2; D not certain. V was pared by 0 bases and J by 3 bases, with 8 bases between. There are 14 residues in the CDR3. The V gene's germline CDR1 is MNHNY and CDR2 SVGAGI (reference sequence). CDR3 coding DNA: TGTGCCAGCAGTTACTCGAGTCAGTACTATGGCTACACCTTC. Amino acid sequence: CASSYSSQYYGYTF.

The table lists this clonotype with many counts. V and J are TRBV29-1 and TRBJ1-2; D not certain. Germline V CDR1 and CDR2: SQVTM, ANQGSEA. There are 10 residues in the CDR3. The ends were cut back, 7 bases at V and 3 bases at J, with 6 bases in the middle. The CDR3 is CSADDYGYTF. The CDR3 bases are TGCAGCGCCGACGACTATGGCTACACCTTC.

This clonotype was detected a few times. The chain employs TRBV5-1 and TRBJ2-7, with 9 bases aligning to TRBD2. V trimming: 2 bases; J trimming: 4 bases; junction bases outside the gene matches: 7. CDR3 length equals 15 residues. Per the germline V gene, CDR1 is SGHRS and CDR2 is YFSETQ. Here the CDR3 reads CASSLGQREVYEQYF. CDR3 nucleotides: TGCGCCAGCAGCTTAGGGCAGCGGGAGGTGTACGAGCAGTACTTC.